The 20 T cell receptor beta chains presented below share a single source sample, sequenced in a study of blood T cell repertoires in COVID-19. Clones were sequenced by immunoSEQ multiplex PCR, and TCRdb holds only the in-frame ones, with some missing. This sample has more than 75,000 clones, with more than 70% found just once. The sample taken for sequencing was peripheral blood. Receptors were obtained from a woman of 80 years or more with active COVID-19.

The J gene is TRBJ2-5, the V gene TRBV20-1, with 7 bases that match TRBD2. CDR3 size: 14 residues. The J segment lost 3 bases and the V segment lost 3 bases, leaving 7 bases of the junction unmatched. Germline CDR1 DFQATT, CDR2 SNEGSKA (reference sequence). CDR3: CSASSGRAEETQYF. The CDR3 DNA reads TGCAGTGCTAGTAGTGGGAGGGCCGAAGAGACCCAGTACTTC.

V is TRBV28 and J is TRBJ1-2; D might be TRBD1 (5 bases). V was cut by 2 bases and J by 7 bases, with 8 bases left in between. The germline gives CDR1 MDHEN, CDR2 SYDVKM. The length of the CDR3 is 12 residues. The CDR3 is CASSLRQGGYTF. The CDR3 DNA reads TGTGCCAGCAGTTTAAGGCAGGGTGGCTACACCTTC.

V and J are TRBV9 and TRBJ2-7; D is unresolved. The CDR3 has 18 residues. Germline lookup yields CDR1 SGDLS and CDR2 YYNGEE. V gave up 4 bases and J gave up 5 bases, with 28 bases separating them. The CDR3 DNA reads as TGTGCCAGCAGCCGACTCCCGGGTACCGCCCAGATCCCCAACGAGCAGTACTTC. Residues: CASSRLPGTAQIPNEQYF.

The CDR3 coding sequence is TGTGCCAGCAGTCCAAGTGTCGGCCAGCGGGAGAAAAACATTCAGTACTTC. Translated: CASSPSVGQREKNIQYF. J is TRBJ2-4 and V is TRBV27, with 8 positions matching TRBD2. With V trimmed by 5 bases and J by 4 bases, 13 bases remained unmatched. The CDR3 sequence is 17 residues long. Germline loops: CDR1 MNHEY, CDR2 SMNVEV (reference sequence).

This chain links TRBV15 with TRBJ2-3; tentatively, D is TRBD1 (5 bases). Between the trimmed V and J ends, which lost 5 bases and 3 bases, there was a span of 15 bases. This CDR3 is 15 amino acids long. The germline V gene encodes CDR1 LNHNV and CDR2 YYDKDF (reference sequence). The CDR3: CATSGSDSRTDTQYF. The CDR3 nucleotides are TGTGCCACCAGCGGTAGTGACAGTAGAACAGATACGCAGTATTTT.

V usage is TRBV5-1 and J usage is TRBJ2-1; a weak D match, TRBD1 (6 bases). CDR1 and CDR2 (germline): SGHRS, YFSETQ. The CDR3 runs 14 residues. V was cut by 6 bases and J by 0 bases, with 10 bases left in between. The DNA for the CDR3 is TGCGCCAGCACCCAGGGGTACTCCTACAATGAGCAGTTCTTC. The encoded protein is CASTQGYSYNEQFF.

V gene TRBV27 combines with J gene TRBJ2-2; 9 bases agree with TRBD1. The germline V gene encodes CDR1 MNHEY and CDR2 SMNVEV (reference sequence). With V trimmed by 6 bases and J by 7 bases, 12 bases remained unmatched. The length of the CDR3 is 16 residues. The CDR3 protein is CASSPSGTGWGGELFF. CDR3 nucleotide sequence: TGTGCCAGCAGCCCATCCGGGACAGGGTGGGGCGGGGAGCTGTTTTTT.

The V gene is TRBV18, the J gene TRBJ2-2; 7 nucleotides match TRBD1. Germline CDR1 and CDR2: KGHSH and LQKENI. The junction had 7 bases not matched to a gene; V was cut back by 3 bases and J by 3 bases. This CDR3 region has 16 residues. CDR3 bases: TGTGCCAGCTCACCTCGACAGGGATGGGACACCGGGGAGCTGTTTTTT. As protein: CASSPRQGWDTGELFF.

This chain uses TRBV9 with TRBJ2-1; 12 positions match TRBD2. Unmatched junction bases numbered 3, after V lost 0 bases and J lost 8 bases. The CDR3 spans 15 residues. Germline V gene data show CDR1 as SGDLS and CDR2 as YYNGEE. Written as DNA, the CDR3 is TGTGCCAGCAGCGTAGGGACTAGCGGGACGGATGAGCAGTTCTTC. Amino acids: CASSVGTSGTDEQFF.

The CDR3 nucleotides are TGTGCCAGCAGGATGACAGGGGTTCAGCCCCAGCATTTT. Translating it yields CASRMTGVQPQHF. This chain uses TRBV6-5 with TRBJ1-5, with TRBD1 matching over 8 bases. CDR1 is MNHEY, CDR2 SVGAGI, per germline. J gave up 6 bases and V 6 bases, and 4 bases lay outside the gene matches. The CDR3 extends over 13 amino acids.

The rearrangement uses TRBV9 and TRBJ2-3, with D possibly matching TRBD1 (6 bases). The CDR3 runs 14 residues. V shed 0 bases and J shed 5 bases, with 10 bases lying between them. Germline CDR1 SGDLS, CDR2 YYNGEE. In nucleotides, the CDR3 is TGTGCCAGCAGCGTAGCAGGGGCGGGAGATACGCAGTATTTT. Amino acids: CASSVAGAGDTQYF.

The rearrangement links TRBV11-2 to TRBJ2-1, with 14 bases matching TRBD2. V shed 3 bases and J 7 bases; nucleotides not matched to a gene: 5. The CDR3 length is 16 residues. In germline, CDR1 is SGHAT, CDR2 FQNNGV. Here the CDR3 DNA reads TGTGCCAGCAGCTTTAGGACTAGCGGGAGGCAAAATGAGCAGTTCTTC. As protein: CASSFRTSGRQNEQFF.

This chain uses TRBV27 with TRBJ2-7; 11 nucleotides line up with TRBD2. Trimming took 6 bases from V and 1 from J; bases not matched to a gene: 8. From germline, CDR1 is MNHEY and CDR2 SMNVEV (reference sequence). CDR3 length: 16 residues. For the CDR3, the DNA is TGTGCCAGCAGATCTTCCCTAGCGGGAGGATCCTACGAGCAGTACTTC. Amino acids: CASRSSLAGGSYEQYF.

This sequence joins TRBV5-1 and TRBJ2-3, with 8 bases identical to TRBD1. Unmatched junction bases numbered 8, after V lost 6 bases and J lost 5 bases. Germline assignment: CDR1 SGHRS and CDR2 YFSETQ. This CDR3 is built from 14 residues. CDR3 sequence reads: CASTLRQGLDTQYF. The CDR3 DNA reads TGCGCCAGCACCCTAAGACAGGGGCTAGATACGCAGTATTTT.

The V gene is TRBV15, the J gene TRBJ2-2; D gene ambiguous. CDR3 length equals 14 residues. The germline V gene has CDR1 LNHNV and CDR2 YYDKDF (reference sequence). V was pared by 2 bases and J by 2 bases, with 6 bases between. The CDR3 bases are TGTGCCACCAGCAGACCGCTAAACACCGGGGAGCTGTTTTTT. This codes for CATSRPLNTGELFF.

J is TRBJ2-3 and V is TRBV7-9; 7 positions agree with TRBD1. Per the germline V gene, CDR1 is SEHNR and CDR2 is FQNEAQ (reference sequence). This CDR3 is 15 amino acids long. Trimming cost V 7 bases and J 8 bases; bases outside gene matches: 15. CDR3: CASNMVNRGQGTQYF. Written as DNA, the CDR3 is TGTGCCAGCAACATGGTAAACAGGGGCCAGGGTACGCAGTATTTT.

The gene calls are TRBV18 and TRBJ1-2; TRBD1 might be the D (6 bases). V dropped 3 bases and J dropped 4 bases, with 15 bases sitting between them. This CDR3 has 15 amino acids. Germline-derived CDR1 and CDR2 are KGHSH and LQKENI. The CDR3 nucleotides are TGTGCCAGCTCACCGGGGCAGGGGTTTGGCTATGGCTACACCTTC. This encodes CASSPGQGFGYGYTF.

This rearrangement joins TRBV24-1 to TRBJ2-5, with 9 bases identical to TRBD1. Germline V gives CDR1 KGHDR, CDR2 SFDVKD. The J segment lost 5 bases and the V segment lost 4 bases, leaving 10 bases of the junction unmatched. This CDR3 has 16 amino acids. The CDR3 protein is CATSEAPGQGRETQYF. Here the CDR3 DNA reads TGTGCCACCAGTGAAGCTCCGGGACAGGGAAGGGAGACCCAGTACTTC.

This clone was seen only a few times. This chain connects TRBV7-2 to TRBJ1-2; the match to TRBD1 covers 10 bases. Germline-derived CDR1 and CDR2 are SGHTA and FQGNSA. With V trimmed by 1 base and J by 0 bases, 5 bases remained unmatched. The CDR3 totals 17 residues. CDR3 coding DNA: TGTGCCAGCAGCTTAGGGGGGACAGGGGTCTCTAACTATGGCTACACCTTC. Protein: CASSLGGTGVSNYGYTF.

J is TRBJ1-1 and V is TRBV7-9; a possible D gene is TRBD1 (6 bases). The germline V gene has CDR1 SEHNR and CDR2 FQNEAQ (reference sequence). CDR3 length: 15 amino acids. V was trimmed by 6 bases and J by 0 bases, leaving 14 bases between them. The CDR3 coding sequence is TGTGCCAGCAGACCTCAGGGGCCTATGAACACTGAAGCTTTCTTT. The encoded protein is CASRPQGPMNTEAFF.